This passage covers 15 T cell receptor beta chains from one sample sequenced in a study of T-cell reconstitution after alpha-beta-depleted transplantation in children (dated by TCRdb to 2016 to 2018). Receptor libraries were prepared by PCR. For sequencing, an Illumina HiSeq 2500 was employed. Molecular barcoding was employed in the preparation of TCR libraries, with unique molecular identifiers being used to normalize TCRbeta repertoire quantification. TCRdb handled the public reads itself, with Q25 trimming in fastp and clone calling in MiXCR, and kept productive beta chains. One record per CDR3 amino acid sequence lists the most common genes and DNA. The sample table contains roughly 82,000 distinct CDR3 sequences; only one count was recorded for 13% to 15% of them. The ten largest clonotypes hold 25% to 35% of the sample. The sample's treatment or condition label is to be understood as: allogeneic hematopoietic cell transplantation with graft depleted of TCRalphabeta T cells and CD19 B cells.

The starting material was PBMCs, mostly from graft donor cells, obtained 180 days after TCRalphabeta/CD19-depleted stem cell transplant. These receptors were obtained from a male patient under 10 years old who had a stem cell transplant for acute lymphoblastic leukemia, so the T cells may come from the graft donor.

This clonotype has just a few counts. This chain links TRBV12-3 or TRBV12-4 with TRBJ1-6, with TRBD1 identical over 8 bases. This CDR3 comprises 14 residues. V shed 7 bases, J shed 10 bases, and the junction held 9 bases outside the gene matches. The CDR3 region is CASTNQGASSPLHF. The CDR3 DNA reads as TGTGCCAGCACCAACCAGGGGGCTAGCTCACCCCTCCACTTT.

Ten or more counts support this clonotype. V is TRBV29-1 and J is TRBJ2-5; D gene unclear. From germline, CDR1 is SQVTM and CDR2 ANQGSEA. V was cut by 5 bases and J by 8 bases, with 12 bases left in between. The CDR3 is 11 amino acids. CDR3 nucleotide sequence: TGCAGCGTTCCGACCTCGGGTACCCAGTACTTC. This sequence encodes CSVPTSGTQYF. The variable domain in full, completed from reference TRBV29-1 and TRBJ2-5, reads SAVISQKPSRDICQRGTSLTIQCQVDSQVTMMFWYRQQPGQSLTLIATANQGSEATYESGFVIDKFPISRPNLTFSTLTVSNMSPEDSSIYLCSVPTSGTQYFGPGTRLLVL.

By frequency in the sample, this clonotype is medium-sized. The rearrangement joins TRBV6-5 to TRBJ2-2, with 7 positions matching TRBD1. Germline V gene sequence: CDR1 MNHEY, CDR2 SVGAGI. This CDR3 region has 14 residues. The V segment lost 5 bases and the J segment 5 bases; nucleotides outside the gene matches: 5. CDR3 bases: TGTGCCAGCAGTCTTGACAGGGCTACCGGGGAGCTGTTTTTT. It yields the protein CASSLDRATGELFF.

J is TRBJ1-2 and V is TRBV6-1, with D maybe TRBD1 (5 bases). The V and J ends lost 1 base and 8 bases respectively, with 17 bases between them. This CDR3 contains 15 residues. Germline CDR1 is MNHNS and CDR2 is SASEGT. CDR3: CASSEVAGGLRGYTF. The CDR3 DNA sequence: TGTGCCAGCAGTGAAGTCGCCGGGGGACTTCGGGGCTACACCTTC.

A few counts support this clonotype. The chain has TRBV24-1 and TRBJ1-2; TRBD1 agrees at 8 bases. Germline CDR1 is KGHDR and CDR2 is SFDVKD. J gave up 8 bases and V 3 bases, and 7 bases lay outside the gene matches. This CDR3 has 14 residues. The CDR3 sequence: CATSDPGQGGGYTF. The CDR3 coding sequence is TGTGCCACCAGTGATCCCGGACAGGGAGGCGGCTACACCTTC.

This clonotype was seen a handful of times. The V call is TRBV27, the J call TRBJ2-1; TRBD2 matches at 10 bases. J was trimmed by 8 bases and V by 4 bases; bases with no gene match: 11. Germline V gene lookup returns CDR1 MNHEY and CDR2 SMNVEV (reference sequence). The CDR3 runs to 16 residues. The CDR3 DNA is TGTGCCAGCAGTTCCCCCGGGCTAGCGGGGGTGGATGAGCAGTTCTTC. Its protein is CASSSPGLAGVDEQFF.

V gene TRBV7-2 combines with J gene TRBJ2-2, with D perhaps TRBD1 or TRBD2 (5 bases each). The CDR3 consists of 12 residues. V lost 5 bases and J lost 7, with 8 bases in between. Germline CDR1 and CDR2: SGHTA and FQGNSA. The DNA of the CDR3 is TGTGCCAGCAGCCGGGGCGGCGGGGAGCTGTTTTTT. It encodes CASSRGGGELFF.

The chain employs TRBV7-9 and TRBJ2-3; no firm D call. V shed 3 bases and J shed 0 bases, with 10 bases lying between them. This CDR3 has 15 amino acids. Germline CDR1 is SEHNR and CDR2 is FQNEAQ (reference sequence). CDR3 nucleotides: TGTGCCAGCAGCTTGGAGTCTCTAAGCACAGATACGCAGTATTTT. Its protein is CASSLESLSTDTQYF. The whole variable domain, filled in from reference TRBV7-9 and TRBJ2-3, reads DTGVSQNPRHKITKRGQNVTFRCDPISEHNRLYWYRQTLGQGPEFLTYFQNEAQLEKSRLLSDRFSAERPKGSFSTLEIQRTEQGDSAMYLCASSLESLSTDTQYFGPGTRLTVL.

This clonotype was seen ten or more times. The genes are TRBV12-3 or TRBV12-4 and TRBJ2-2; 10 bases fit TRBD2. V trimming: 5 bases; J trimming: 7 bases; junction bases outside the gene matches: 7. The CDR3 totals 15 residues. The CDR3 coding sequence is TGTGCCAGCAGTGACTCTAGCGGGAGCTTCGGGGAGCTGTTTTTT. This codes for CASSDSSGSFGELFF.

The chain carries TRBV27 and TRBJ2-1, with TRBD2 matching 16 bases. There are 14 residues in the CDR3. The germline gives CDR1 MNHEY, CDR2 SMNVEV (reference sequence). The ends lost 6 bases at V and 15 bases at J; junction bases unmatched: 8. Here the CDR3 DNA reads TGTGCCAGCAGGGGACTAGCGGGGGGGCCTCATTTGTTCTTC. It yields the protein CASRGLAGGPHLFF.

In nucleotides, the CDR3 is TGCGCCAGCAGCTTGGTACAGGGGAGTAAGTCTGGGGCCAACGTCCTGACTTTC. It codes for CASSLVQGSKSGANVLTF. The chain carries TRBV5-1 and TRBJ2-6; TRBD1 matches at 7 bases. V trimming: 0 bases; J trimming: 1 base; junction bases outside the gene matches: 7. This CDR3 contains 18 residues. Germline values: CDR1 SGHRS, CDR2 YFSETQ.

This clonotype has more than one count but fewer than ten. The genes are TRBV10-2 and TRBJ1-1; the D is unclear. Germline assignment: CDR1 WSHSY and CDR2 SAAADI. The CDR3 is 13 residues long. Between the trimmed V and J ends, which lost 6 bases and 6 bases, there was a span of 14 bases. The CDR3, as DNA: TGCGCCAGCAGGATACCACCAAGGGCTGAAGCTTTCTTT. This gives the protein CASRIPPRAEAFF.

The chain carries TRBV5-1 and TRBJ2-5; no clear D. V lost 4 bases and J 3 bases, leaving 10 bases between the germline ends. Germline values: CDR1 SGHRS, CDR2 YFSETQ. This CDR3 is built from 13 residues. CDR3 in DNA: TGCGCCAGCAGCCGATCCAAAGAAGAGACCCAGTACTTC. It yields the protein CASSRSKEETQYF.

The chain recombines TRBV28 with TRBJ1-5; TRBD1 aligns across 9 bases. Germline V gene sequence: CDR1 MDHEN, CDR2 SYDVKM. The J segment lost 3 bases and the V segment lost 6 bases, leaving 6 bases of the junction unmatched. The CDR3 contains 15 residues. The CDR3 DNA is TGTGCCAGCAGCGGGGACAGGGCTTTCAATCAGCCCCAGCATTTT. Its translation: CASSGDRAFNQPQHF.

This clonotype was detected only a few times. CDR3 coding DNA: TGTGCCAGCAGTGATCTTCGGGGGCCGAGCACAGATACGCAGTATTTT. Encoded protein: CASSDLRGPSTDTQYF. The chain has TRBV2 and TRBJ2-3, with D possibly being TRBD1 or TRBD2 (6 bases each). The V end was cut by 3 bases, the J end by 0 bases, with 13 bases between. The V gene's germline CDR1 is SNHLY and CDR2 FYNNEI. The CDR3 consists of 16 residues.